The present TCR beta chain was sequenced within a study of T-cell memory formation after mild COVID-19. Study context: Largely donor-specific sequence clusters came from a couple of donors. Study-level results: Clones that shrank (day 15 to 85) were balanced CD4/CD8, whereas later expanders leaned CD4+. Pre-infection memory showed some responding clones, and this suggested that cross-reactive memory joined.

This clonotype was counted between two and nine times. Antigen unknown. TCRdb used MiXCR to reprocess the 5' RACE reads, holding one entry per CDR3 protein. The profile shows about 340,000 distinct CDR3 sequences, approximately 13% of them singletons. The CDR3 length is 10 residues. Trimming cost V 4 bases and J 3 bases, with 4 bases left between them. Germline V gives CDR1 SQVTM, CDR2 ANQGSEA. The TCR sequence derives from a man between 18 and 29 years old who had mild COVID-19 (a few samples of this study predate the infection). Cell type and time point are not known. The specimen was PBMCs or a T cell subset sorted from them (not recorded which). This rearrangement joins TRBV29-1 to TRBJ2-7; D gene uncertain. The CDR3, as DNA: TGCAGCGTTGGGAGCTACGAGCAGTACTTC. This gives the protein CSVGSYEQYF.